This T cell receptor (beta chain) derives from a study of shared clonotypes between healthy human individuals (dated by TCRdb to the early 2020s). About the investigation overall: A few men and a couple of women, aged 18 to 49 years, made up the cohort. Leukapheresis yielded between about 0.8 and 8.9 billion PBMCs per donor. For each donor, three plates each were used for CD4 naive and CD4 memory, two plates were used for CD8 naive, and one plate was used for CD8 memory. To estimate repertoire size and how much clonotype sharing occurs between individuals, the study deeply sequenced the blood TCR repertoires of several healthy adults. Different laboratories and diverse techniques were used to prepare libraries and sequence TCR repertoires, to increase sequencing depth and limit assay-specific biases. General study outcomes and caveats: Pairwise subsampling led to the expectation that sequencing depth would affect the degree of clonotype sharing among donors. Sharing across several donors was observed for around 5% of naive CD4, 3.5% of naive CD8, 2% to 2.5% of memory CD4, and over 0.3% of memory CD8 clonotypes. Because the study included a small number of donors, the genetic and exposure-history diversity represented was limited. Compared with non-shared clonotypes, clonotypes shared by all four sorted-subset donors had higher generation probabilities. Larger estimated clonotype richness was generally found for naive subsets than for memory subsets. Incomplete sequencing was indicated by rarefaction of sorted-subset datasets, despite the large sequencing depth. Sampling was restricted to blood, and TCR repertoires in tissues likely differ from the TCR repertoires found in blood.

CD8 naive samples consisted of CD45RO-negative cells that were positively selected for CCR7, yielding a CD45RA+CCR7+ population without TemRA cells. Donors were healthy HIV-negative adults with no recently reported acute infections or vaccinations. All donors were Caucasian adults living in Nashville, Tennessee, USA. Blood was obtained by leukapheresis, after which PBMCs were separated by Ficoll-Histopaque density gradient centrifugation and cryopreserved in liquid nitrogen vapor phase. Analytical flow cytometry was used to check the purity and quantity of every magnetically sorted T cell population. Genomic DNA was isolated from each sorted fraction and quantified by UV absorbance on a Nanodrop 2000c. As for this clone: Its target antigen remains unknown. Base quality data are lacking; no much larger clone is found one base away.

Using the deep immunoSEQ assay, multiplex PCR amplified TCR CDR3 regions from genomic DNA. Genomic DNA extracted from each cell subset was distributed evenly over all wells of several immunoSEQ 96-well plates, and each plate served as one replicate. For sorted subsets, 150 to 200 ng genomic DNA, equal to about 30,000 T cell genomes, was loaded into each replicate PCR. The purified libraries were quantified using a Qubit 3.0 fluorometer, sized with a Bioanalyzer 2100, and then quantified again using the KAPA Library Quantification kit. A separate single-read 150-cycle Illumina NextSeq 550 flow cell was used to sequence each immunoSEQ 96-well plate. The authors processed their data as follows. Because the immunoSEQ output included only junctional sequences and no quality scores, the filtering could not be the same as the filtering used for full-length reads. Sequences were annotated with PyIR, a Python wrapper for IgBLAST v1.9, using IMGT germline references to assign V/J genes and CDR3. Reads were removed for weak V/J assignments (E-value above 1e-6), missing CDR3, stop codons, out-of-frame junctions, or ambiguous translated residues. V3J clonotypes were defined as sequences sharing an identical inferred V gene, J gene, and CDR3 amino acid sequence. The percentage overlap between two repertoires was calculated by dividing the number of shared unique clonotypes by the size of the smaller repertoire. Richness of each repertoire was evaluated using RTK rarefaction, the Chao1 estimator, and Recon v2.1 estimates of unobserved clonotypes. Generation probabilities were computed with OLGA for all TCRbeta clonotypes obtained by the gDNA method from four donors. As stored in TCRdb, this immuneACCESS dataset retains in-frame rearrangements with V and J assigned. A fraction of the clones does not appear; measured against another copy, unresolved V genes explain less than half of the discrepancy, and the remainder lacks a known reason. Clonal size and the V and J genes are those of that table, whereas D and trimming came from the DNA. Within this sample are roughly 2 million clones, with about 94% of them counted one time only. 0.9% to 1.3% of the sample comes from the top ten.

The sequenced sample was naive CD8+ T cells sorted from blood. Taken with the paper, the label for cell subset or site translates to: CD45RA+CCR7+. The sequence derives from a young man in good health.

The CDR3 region has the sequence CASDKAGSYNEKLFF. DNA sequence: TGTGCCAGCGATAAGGCGGGATCCTATAATGAAAAACTGTTTTTT. The rearrangement combines TRBV6-1 with TRBJ1-4; a confident D gene designation cannot be given. V drops 8 bases and J drops 4 bases, leaving 17 bases in between. Looking up the germline V gene yields CDR1 MNHNS and CDR2 SASEGT. The CDR3 starts with the cysteine, ends with the phenylalanine, and has 15 residues. The read is trimmed to its CDR3 DNA, 45 bases read in frame from base 1.